This T cell receptor (beta chain) originates from a study of cytomegalovirus exposure and HLA in healthy donors. Study-level results: The study labeled 150 or so TCR beta chains cytomegalovirus-associated.

As concerns this clone: Its antigen is not known.

Vbeta (60) and Jbeta (13) primers were used in the PCR. Measured with immunoSEQ multiplex PCR; TCRdb has only the in-frame clones, and not every one. This table holds about 82,000 clones, about 74% found once. The TCR sequence derives from a woman in her fifties or sixties in good health and CMV-seropositive. Sequences were obtained from PBMCs.

CDR3 loop: CASSELGGRDYGYTF. CDR3 coding DNA: TGTGCCAGCAGTGAACTCGGGGGGCGCGACTATGGCTACACCTTC. The chain employs TRBV6-1 and TRBJ1-2, with D perhaps matching TRBD1 (6 bases). Germline CDR1 reads MNHNS; CDR2 reads SASEGT. Trimming cost V 2 bases and J 3 bases, with 13 bases left between them. The CDR3 has 15 residues.